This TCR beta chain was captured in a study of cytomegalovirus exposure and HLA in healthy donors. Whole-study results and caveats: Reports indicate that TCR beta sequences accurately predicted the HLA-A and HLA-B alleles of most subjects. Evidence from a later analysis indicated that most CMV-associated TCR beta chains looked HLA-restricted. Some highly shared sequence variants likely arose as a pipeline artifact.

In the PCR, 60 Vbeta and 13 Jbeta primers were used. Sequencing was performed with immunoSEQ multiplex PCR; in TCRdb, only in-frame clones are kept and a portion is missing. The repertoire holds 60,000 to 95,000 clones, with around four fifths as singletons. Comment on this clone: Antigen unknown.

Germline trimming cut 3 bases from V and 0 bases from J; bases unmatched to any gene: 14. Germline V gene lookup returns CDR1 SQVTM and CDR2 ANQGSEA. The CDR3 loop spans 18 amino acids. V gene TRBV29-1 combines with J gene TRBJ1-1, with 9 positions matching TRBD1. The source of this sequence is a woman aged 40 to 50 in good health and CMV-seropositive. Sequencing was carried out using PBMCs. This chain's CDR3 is CSVEDRLGQGRLNTEAFF. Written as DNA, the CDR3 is TGCAGCGTTGAGGATCGGTTGGGACAGGGACGCTTGAACACTGAAGCTTTCTTT. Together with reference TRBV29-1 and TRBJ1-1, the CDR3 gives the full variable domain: SAVISQKPSRDICQRGTSLTIQCQVDSQVTMMFWYRQQPGQSLTLIATANQGSEATYESGFVIDKFPISRPNLTFSTLTVSNMSPEDSSIYLCSVEDRLGQGRLNTEAFFGQGTRLTVV.